What follows are 6 T cell receptor beta chains derived from one specimen sequenced in a study of blood T cell repertoires in COVID-19. Sequencing was performed with immunoSEQ multiplex PCR; in TCRdb, only in-frame clones are kept and a portion is missing. The sample has roughly 250,000 clones; around 82% are singletons. Input material: peripheral blood. The receptors stem from a man aged 45 to 65 with active or convalescent COVID-19.

The chain has TRBV5-1 and TRBJ2-3; 8 nucleotides line up with TRBD2. Germline trimming cut 4 bases from V and 1 base from J; bases unmatched to any gene: 11. Germline V gives CDR1 SGHRS, CDR2 YFSETQ. This CDR3 has 17 residues. CDR3 sequence: CASSRRRRAGGTDTQYF. CDR3 DNA sequence: TGCGCCAGCAGCCGCAGGAGGAGAGCGGGGGGCACAGATACGCAGTATTTT.

The chain recombines TRBV4-2 with TRBJ2-7; the D gene is possibly TRBD1 (6 bases). This CDR3 contains 16 residues. Trimming shortened V by 3 bases and J by 2 bases, and 17 bases separated the two germline ends. The germline V gene has CDR1 LGHNA and CDR2 YNFKEQ. The CDR3: CASSHSHRTAPYEQYF. The CDR3 DNA is TGTGCCAGCAGCCATTCCCATAGGACAGCCCCCTACGAGCAGTACTTC.

V usage is TRBV23-1 and J usage is TRBJ1-1; 7 bases line up with TRBD1. TRBV23-1 is an ORF; its function is uncertain. The CDR3 totals 17 residues. Germline trimming cut 5 bases from V and 4 bases from J; bases unmatched to any gene: 16. The CDR3: CASSVRQGKDFGTEAFF. As DNA, the CDR3 is TGCGCCAGCAGTGTCAGACAGGGAAAGGATTTTGGCACTGAAGCTTTCTTT.

This rearrangement joins TRBV27 to TRBJ1-1; 9 bases align to TRBD1. The V gene end was trimmed by 11 bases and the J gene end by 8 bases; junction bases not matched to a gene: 15. The CDR3 runs to 14 residues. The germline gives CDR1 MNHEY, CDR2 SMNVEV (reference sequence). CDR3 sequence: CAGSVGQGAIEAFF. DNA of the CDR3: TGTGCCGGATCCGTGGGACAGGGAGCTATCGAAGCTTTCTTT.

V usage is TRBV3-1 (or the pseudogene TRBV3-2) and J usage is TRBJ1-4; 7 bases map to TRBD1. This CDR3 has 16 residues. In germline, CDR1 is LGHDT, CDR2 YNNKEL (reference sequence). Unmatched junction bases numbered 13, after V lost 4 bases and J lost 8 bases. CDR3: CASSLRQGSVGEKLFF. The CDR3 DNA sequence: TGTGCCAGCAGCCTTCGACAGGGCAGCGTAGGAGAAAAACTGTTTTTT.

V usage is TRBV2 and J usage is TRBJ2-3; no reliable D call. The germline gives CDR1 SNHLY, CDR2 FYNNEI. The ends were cut back, 4 bases at V and 2 bases at J, with 10 bases in the middle. The CDR3 sequence is 14 residues long. The CDR3 region is CASSGASFTDTQYF. The CDR3 DNA follows: TGTGCCAGCAGTGGGGCCTCTTTCACAGATACGCAGTATTTT.